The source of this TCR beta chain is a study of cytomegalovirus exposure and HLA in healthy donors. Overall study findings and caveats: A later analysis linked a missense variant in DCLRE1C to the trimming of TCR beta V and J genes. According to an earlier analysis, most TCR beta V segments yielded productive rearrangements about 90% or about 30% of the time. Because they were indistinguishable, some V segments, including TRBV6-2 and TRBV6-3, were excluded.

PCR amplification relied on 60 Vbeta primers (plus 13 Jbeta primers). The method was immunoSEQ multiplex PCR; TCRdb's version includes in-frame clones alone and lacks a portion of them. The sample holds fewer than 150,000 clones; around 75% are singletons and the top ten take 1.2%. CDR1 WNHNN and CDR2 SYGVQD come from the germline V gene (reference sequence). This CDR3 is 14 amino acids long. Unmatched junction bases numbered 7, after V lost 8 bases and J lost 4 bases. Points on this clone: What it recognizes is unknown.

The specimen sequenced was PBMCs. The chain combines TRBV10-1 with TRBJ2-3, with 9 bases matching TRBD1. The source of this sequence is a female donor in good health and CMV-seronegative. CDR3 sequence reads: CASQTGGASDTQYF. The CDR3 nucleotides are TGCGCCAGCCAAACAGGGGGCGCATCAGATACGCAGTATTTT.